The next 12 T cell receptor beta chains were all read from a single sample in a study of T cells in tuberculosis. The time point denotes: new active TB diagnosis, blood taken before or within 7 days of starting treatment. TCRdb's table, derived via immunoSEQ multiplex PCR, lists solely in-frame clones and lacks some. The table shows 35,000 to 45,000 clones, with roughly 95% occurring only once. Material: PBMCs, obtained at tuberculosis diagnosis. Receptors were obtained from an adult with tuberculosis.

V usage is TRBV19 and J usage is TRBJ1-5, with 8 bases fitting TRBD1. Germline V lookup: CDR1 LNHDA, CDR2 SQIVND (reference sequence). V lost 6 bases and J lost 6; bases outside the gene matches: 13. The CDR3 spans 16 residues. As DNA, the CDR3 is TGTGCCAGTAGCACTCAGACAGGGGAGGTTTTTCAGCCCCAGCATTTT. This translates into CASSTQTGEVFQPQHF.

The chain combines TRBV27 with TRBJ1-2; tentative D call: TRBD1 (6 bases). The CDR3 spans 14 residues. V was clipped by 5 bases and J by 5 bases, with 15 bases between them. Germline CDR1 and CDR2: MNHEY and SMNVEV (reference sequence). The DNA of the CDR3 is TGTGCCAGCAGTATCACAGGGACGGCGTATGGCTACACCTTC. It is translated as CASSITGTAYGYTF.

The rearrangement joins TRBV30 to TRBJ2-3; a weak D match, TRBD1 (6 bases). The germline V gene has CDR1 GTSNPN and CDR2 SVGIG (reference sequence). The V and J ends lost 2 bases and 8 bases respectively, with 11 bases between them. CDR3 length: 12 residues. CDR3 residues: CAWSTGLGTQYF. DNA of the CDR3: TGTGCCTGGAGTACAGGGTTAGGTACGCAGTATTTT.

The chain recombines TRBV5-1 with TRBJ1-6; 7 bases align to TRBD1. CDR1 and CDR2 from the germline V gene are SGHRS and YFSETQ. The J segment lost 5 bases and the V segment lost 4 bases, leaving 3 bases of the junction unmatched. The CDR3 sequence is 14 residues long. The CDR3 sequence is CASSQGQNNSPLHF. The CDR3 coding sequence is TGCGCCAGCAGCCAGGGACAGAATAATTCACCCCTCCACTTT. The full variable domain, rest sourced from reference TRBV5-1 and TRBJ1-6, is KAGVTQTPRYLIKTRGQQVTLSCSPISGHRSVSWYQQTPGQGLQFLFEYFSETQRNKGNFPGRFSGRQFSNSRSEMNVSTLELGDSALYLCASSQGQNNSPLHFGNGTRLTVT.

The rearrangement uses TRBV4-1 and TRBJ2-3; 7 bases align to TRBD1. After removal of 0 bases from V and 6 bases from J, the junction contained 3 bases not matched to a gene. CDR1 and CDR2 (germline): MGHRA, YSYEKL. This CDR3 spans 14 amino acids. The CDR3 is CASSQETGWDTQYF. CDR3 nucleotides: TGCGCCAGCAGCCAAGAGACAGGGTGGGATACGCAGTATTTT.

The chain is built from TRBV19 and TRBJ1-2, with 7 bases lining up with TRBD1. V was clipped by 8 bases and J by 2 bases; unmatched bases: 2. Germline V gene data show CDR1 as LNHDA and CDR2 as SQIVND (reference sequence). This CDR3 comprises 12 residues. The CDR3 DNA reads TGTGCCAGTCAGGGGGACAACTATGGCTACACCTTC. This sequence encodes CASQGDNYGYTF.

Turning to this clone: Relative to the germline gene, one junction end is altered; a read error may explain this. The genes are TRBV9 and TRBJ2-3, with TRBD2 as a possible D gene (7 bases). Germline V gives CDR1 SGDLS, CDR2 YYNGEE. This CDR3 is built from 14 residues. CDR3 in amino acids: CARSVGGGLNTQYF. The CDR3 DNA is TGTGCCCGCAGCGTAGGGGGGGGTCTAAATACGCAGTATTTT.

This clone was detected once. The chain recombines TRBV4-1 with TRBJ2-7; D possibly corresponds to TRBD2 (6 bases). The CDR3 is 17 residues long. Germline V gene sequence: CDR1 MGHRA, CDR2 YSYEKL. V shed 0 bases and J shed 5 bases, with 20 bases lying between them. The CDR3 bases are TGCGCCAGCAGCCAAGATCCTTGGGAGGTTCAGCGACACGAGCAGTACTTC. Amino acid sequence: CASSQDPWEVQRHEQYF.

The V and J genes are TRBV11-2 and TRBJ2-2, with TRBD1 as a possible D gene (6 bases). CDR3 length equals 14 residues. The V gene's germline CDR1 is SGHAT and CDR2 FQNNGV. V was trimmed by 5 bases and J by 5 bases, leaving 12 bases between them. The CDR3 bases are TGTGCCAGCAGCGTCGGGACATCGACCGGGGAGCTGTTTTTT. Translating gives CASSVGTSTGELFF. The full variable domain, completed using reference TRBV11-2 and TRBJ2-2, is EAGVAQSPRYKIIEKRQSVAFWCNPISGHATLYWYQQILGQGPKLLIQFQNNGVVDDSQLPKDRFSAERLKGVDSTLKIQPAKLEDSAVYLCASSVGTSTGELFFGEGSRLTVL.

The V gene is TRBV28, the J gene TRBJ1-1; perhaps TRBD1 as D (5 bases). Trimming took off 6 bases at V and 5 bases at J, with 13 bases between the two ends. This CDR3 region has 13 residues. CDR1 is MDHEN, CDR2 SYDVKM, per germline. The CDR3 here is CASRSSGGTEAFF. CDR3 nucleotide sequence: TGTGCCAGCAGGTCGAGCGGGGGTACTGAAGCTTTCTTT.

The chain has TRBV27 and TRBJ2-7; D might be TRBD2 (6 bases). V lost 2 bases, J lost 2 bases, and 13 bases lay in between. The CDR3 is 15 amino acids. Germline CDR1 is MNHEY and CDR2 is SMNVEV (reference sequence). In DNA, the CDR3 is TGTGCCAGCAGTTTAGGCGGGGCCTTGGCCTACGAGCAGTACTTC. Translated: CASSLGGALAYEQYF.

This clone has a single count. This chain connects TRBV29-1 to TRBJ1-2; D is ambiguous. V dropped 3 bases and J dropped 7 bases, with 9 bases sitting between them. The CDR3 is made up of 11 amino acids. The V gene's germline CDR1 is SQVTM and CDR2 ANQGSEA. In DNA, the CDR3 is TGCAGCGTTGAGGTCCCGGGTGGCTACACCTTC. The encoded protein is CSVEVPGGYTF.